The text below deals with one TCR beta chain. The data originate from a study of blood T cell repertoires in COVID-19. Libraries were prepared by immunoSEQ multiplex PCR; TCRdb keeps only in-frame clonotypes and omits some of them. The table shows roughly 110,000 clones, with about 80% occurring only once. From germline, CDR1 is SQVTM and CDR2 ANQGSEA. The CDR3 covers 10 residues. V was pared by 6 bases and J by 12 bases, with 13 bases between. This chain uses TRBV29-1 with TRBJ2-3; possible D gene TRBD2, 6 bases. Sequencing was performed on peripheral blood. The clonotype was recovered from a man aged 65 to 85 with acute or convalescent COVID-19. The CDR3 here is CSVDSGPQYF. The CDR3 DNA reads TGCAGCGTCGATAGCGGACCACAGTATTTT.